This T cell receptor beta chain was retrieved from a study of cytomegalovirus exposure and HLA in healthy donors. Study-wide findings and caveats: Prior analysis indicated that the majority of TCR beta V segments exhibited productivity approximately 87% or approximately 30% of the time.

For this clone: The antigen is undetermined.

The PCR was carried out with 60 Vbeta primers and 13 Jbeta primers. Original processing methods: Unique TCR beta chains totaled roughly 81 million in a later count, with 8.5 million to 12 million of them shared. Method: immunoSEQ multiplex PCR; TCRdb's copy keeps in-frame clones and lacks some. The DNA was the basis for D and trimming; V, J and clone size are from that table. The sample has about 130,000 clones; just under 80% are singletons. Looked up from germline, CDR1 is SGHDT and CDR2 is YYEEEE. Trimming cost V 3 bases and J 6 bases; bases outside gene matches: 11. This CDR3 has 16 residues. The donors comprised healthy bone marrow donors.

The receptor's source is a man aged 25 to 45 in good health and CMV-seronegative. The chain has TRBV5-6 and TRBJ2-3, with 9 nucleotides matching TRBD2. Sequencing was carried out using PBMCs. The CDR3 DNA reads TGTGCCAGCAGCTCCCCGACTAGCGGTTCACTTGATACGCAGTATTTT. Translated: CASSSPTSGSLDTQYF.